The 17 T cell receptor beta chains given below trace back to one sample, sequenced in a study of T cell responses to AZD1222 COVID-19 vaccine. The assay was immunoSEQ multiplex PCR, and TCRdb's table has in-frame clones only and misses some. The repertoire has roughly 140,000 clones, 85% to 90% of them found once; the top ten carry around 3%. Sequencing used peripheral blood, obtained 28 days after the second AZD1222 dose. The receptors shown here come from an adult who received the AZD1222 COVID-19 vaccine.

In DNA form, the CDR3 reads TGTGCCTGGTTCAGGGAATCGGATGGCTACACCTTC. Translated, it gives CAWFRESDGYTF. The rearrangement joins TRBV30 to TRBJ1-2, with D possibly matching TRBD1 (5 bases). Germline values: CDR1 GTSNPN, CDR2 SVGIG (reference sequence). With 5 bases removed from V and 6 bases from J, the gap between germline ends came to 13 bases. CDR3 length: 12 residues.

The V gene is TRBV7-3, the J gene TRBJ2-5, with D tentatively TRBD2 (7 bases). V dropped 5 bases and J dropped 3 bases, with 13 bases sitting between them. Germline-derived CDR1 and CDR2 are SGHTA and FQGTGA. The CDR3 runs 14 residues. The CDR3 sequence is CASSLQGGEETQYF. CDR3 nucleotide sequence: TGTGCCAGCAGCCTACAGGGAGGGGAAGAGACCCAGTACTTC.

The chain uses TRBV6-5 and TRBJ2-7; no clear D. From germline, CDR1 is MNHEY and CDR2 SVGAGI. Trimming shortened V by 6 bases and J by 4 bases, and 7 bases separated the two germline ends. The length of the CDR3 is 11 residues. The chain's CDR3 is CASRGRYEQYF. The CDR3 nucleotides are TGTGCCAGCAGGGGAAGGTACGAGCAGTACTTC.

V gene TRBV14 combines with J gene TRBJ1-3; no reliable D call. Trimming pared 4 bases from V and 3 bases from J, leaving 7 bases between. The CDR3 loop spans 13 amino acids. Germline V gene sequence: CDR1 SGHDN, CDR2 FVKESK. CDR3 in amino acids: CASSRQLGNTIYF. The CDR3 nucleotides read TGTGCCAGCAGCCGGCAGCTTGGAAACACCATATATTTT.

The chain recombines TRBV7-9 with TRBJ2-2; D remains ambiguous. The CDR3 has 12 residues. Per germline, CDR1 SEHNR and CDR2 FQNEAQ (reference sequence). V was clipped by 0 bases and J by 13 bases, with 9 bases between them. The CDR3 spells CASSLAGHSLFF. CDR3 sequence (DNA): TGTGCCAGCAGCTTAGCGGGCCACTCGCTGTTTTTT.

The chain joins TRBV28 to TRBJ1-6; possible D gene TRBD1, 6 bases. Trimming stripped 3 bases from V and 0 bases from J, with 21 bases between. The length of the CDR3 is 20 residues. Germline CDR1 reads MDHEN; CDR2 reads SYDVKM. The DNA for the CDR3 is TGTGCCAGCAGTTTTTTGGGGGCAGGGACGGGTAGCTCCTATAATTCACCCCTCCACTTT. It specifies CASSFLGAGTGSSYNSPLHF.

The V call is TRBV5-1, the J call TRBJ2-5; D might be TRBD1 (6 bases). CDR1 SGHRS and CDR2 YFSETQ come from the germline V gene. V lost 5 bases and J 4 bases, leaving 12 bases between the germline ends. The CDR3 contains 13 residues. CDR3 in DNA: TGCGCCAGCAGTCCCACAGGGTCAGAGACCCAGTACTTC. Protein: CASSPTGSETQYF.

The V call is TRBV10-3, the J call TRBJ2-3; possibly TRBD1 for D (6 bases). There are 14 residues in the CDR3. Germline V gene sequence: CDR1 ENHRY, CDR2 SYGVKD. V was pared by 10 bases and J by 1 base, with 15 bases between. The CDR3 DNA reads TGTGCCACAGTGCCGGGACACGGCACAGATACGCAGTATTTT. Its translation is CATVPGHGTDTQYF.

The count of this clone is one. The chain employs TRBV7-2 and TRBJ2-3, with 13 bases fitting TRBD2. J lost 3 bases, V lost 5 bases, and 2 bases had no gene match. Germline V lookup: CDR1 SGHTA, CDR2 FQGNSA. The CDR3 length is 15 residues. DNA of the CDR3: TGTGCCAGCAGCCTACTAGCGGGAGGGACAGATACGCAGTATTTT. It codes for CASSLLAGGTDTQYF. Full variable domain (outside the CDR3, taken from reference TRBV7-2 and TRBJ2-3): GAGVSQSPSNKVTEKGKDVELRCDPISGHTALYWYRQSLGQGLEFLIYFQGNSAPDKSGLPSDRFSAERTGGSVSTLTIQRTQQEDSAVYLCASSLLAGGTDTQYFGPGTRLTVL.

The rearrangement uses TRBV9 and TRBJ2-3; no reliable D call. V lost 0 bases, J lost 0 bases, and 5 bases lay in between. There are 14 residues in the CDR3. From germline, CDR1 is SGDLS and CDR2 YYNGEE. The DNA of the CDR3 is TGTGCCAGCAGCGTAGGTCCTAGCACAGATACGCAGTATTTT. Protein: CASSVGPSTDTQYF.

Remarks on this clone: An end of the junction differs from the germline gene, which may be a read error. The V call is TRBV28, the J call TRBJ1-4; D not resolved. CDR1 and CDR2 (germline): MDHEN, SYDVKM. This CDR3 region has 13 residues. The CDR3 loop reads CASSRGTTEKLFF. CDR3 in DNA: TGTGCCAGCAGTCGGGGAACTACTGAAAAACTGTTTTTT.

The J gene is TRBJ1-4, the V gene TRBV6-2 or TRBV6-3, with 7 bases matching TRBD1. V gave up 2 bases and J gave up 0 bases; unmatched junction bases: 3. Germline CDR1 reads MNHEY; CDR2 reads SVGEGT. This CDR3 comprises 16 residues. CDR3 sequence reads: CASSYPQGATNEKLFF. CDR3 sequence (DNA): TGTGCCAGCAGTTACCCTCAGGGGGCAACTAATGAAAAACTGTTTTTT.

The chain combines TRBV5-4 with TRBJ2-3; 9 nucleotides match TRBD1. This CDR3 contains 13 residues. Germline CDR1 SGHNT, CDR2 YYREEE (reference sequence). Trimming cost V 6 bases and J 5 bases; bases outside gene matches: 4. The CDR3 bases are TGTGCCAGCACCACAGGGGGCGGAGATACGCAGTATTTT. Its protein is CASTTGGGDTQYF.

The chain carries TRBV9 and TRBJ2-2, with 7 bases that match TRBD1. Germline V lookup: CDR1 SGDLS, CDR2 YYNGEE. CDR3 length: 16 amino acids. The V gene end was trimmed by 4 bases and the J gene end by 9 bases; junction bases not matched to a gene: 15. As DNA, the CDR3 is TGTGCCAGCAGCCCCTACGGGACAGCAACTCCCCGGGAGCTGTTTTTT. Amino acids: CASSPYGTATPRELFF.

J is TRBJ1-1 and V is TRBV5-1; a possible D gene is TRBD1 (5 bases). CDR1 SGHRS and CDR2 YFSETQ come from the germline V gene. CDR3 size: 14 residues. Trimming left V 0 bases short and J 3 bases short, with 9 bases between. For the CDR3, the DNA is TGCGCCAGCAGCTTGGGGGGCGAATACACTGAAGCTTTCTTT. This codes for CASSLGGEYTEAFF.

The chain links TRBV18 to TRBJ2-5; 8 bases are shared with TRBD2. After removal of 3 bases from V and 1 base from J, the junction contained 1 base not matched to a gene. CDR3 length: 14 residues. Germline assignment: CDR1 KGHSH and CDR2 LQKENI. CDR3 bases: TGTGCCAGCTCACCCACTAGCGGCCAAGAGACCCAGTACTTC. Residues: CASSPTSGQETQYF. The full variable domain, in which reference TRBV18 and TRBJ2-5 provide the parts outside the CDR3, is NAGVMQNPRHLVRRRGQEARLRCSPMKGHSHVYWYRQLPEEGLKFMVYLQKENIIDESGMPKERFSAEFPKEGPSILRIQQVVRGDSAAYFCASSPTSGQETQYFGPGTRLLVL.

The V call is TRBV21-1, the J call TRBJ1-1. TRBV21-1 is annotated as a pseudogene. CDR3 length: 14 residues. CDR3 loop: CASSKQTGRAEAFF. The CDR3 DNA reads as TGTGCCAGCAGCAAACAGACAGGGAGGGCTGAAGCTTTCTTT.